This TCR beta chain was captured by sequencing in a study of CD8+ T cells in alopecia areata. It was cDNA, reverse transcribed from extracted RNA, that served as the sequencing template. Sequencing used immunoSEQ multiplex PCR; TCRdb keeps in-frame clones, though not all of them. The repertoire includes under 150,000 clones, roughly 50% of them detected once, and 3% to 4% sits in the top ten. To note about this clone: Its antigen is currently unknown.

The treatment is: oral pan-JAK inhibitor, 5-10 mg twice daily. The V and J ends lost 0 bases and 3 bases respectively, with 6 bases between them. The CDR3 is 13 amino acids. Germline CDR1 and CDR2: ENHRY and SYGVKD. General study findings and limits: Links between baseline CD8+ expansion and response need larger treated cohorts. Scalp and blood retained many expanded lesional clones during tofacitinib.

V is TRBV10-3 and J is TRBJ2-7; D ambiguous. The sample consisted of CD4+ T cells sorted from blood, taken at week 24, from a patient treated with tofacitinib. The TCR comes from a human donor with alopecia areata. The CDR3 DNA reads TGTGCCATCAGTGAGTCGTCAGACTACGAGCAGTACTTC. Translating it yields CAISESSDYEQYF.